This T cell receptor (beta chain) was documented in a study of blood T cell repertoires in COVID-19. Across the whole study: The analysed material was cDNA or gDNA that came from T cells, B-cell-depleted T cells, or PBMCs.

Clones were read by immunoSEQ multiplex PCR, and TCRdb kept only the in-frame ones, dropping some. The table includes under 85,000 clones, roughly 85% detected once. Sample: peripheral blood. This TCR was recovered from an elderly man with acute or convalescent COVID-19.

The CDR3 here is CASSPRGTANEKLFF. CDR3 coding DNA: TGTGCCAGCAGCCCGAGAGGGACAGCTAATGAAAAACTGTTTTTT. J is TRBJ1-4 and V is TRBV7-8; 7 positions agree with TRBD1. V trimming: 5 bases; J trimming: 3 bases; junction bases outside the gene matches: 6. The CDR3 sequence is 15 residues long. Germline V gene sequence: CDR1 SGHVS, CDR2 FQNEAQ.